Listed below are T cell receptor beta chains from one sample, sequenced in a study of T cells of healthy individuals. Each CDR3 protein is one row after TCRdb ran MiXCR on the 5' RACE reads. The data show 85,000 to 100,000 distinct CDR3 sequences, with approximately 18% seen just once and 6.2% held by the top ten. These receptors came from a human donor in good health. Both conserved end residues are part of each CDR3. D genes are given only for firm matches. A row's size may be missing; if present it is once, few, many or a size class.

abundance	v_gene	j_gene	d_gene	CDR3aa	CDR3nt
few	TRBV2	TRBJ1-2	NA	CASSDSNSYGYTF	TGTGCCAGCAGTGACAGCAACTCCTATGGCTACACCTTC
NA	TRBV15	TRBJ2-6	TRBD1	CATSRDGTGASGANVLTF	TGTGCCACCAGCAGAGACGGGACAGGGGCATCTGGGGCCAACGTCCTGACTTTC
NA	TRBV19	TRBJ1-1	TRBD1	CASTQTWTGLTEAFF	TGTGCCAGTACCCAGACGTGGACAGGCTTAACTGAAGCTTTCTTT
NA	TRBV9	TRBJ2-7	TRBD2	CASSVGEGWEQYF	TGTGCCAGCAGCGTAGGGGAGGGCTGGGAGCAGTACTTC
few	TRBV10-3	TRBJ2-1	TRBD1	CAISDGQGEVNEQFF	TGTGCCATCAGTGACGGACAGGGGGAAGTGAATGAGCAGTTCTTC
NA	TRBV20-1	TRBJ2-5	TRBD2	CSAKNLAGAGETQYF	TGCAGTGCTAAGAATCTAGCGGGAGCTGGGGAGACCCAGTACTTC
NA	TRBV5-1	TRBJ2-3	TRBD2	CASSGEASGFTDTQYF	TGCGCCAGCAGCGGTGAGGCTAGCGGGTTCACAGATACGCAGTATTTT
many	TRBV9	TRBJ2-7	NA	CASSQGPSSYEQYF	TGTGCCAGCAGCCAGGGGCCCTCCTCCTACGAGCAGTACTTC
NA	TRBV25-1	TRBJ1-4	NA	CASRGWDEKLFF	TGTGCCAGCAGGGGGTGGGATGAAAAACTGTTTTTT
many	TRBV20-1	TRBJ2-1	NA	CSARAQSNEQFF	TGCAGTGCTAGAGCACAGAGCAATGAGCAGTTCTTC
many	TRBV5-8	TRBJ1-1	NA	CASSFSLKAFF	TGTGCCAGCAGCTTTAGCCTAAAGGCTTTCTTT
many	TRBV7-3	TRBJ2-3	NA	CASSFDGRATDTQYF	TGTGCCAGCAGCTTTGACGGCAGGGCGACAGATACGCAGTATTTT
few	TRBV20-1	TRBJ2-7	NA	CSAGKGLSTYEQYF	TGCAGTGCTGGGAAGGGGTTATCCACCTACGAGCAGTACTTC
few	TRBV20-1	TRBJ2-7	NA	CSAHLRGDEQYF	TGCAGTGCTCACCTACGGGGAGACGAGCAGTACTTC